One and the same sample provided the 9 T cell receptor beta chains below, sequenced in a study of T cell responses to AZD1222 COVID-19 vaccine. Repertoires were generated with immunoSEQ multiplex PCR, while TCRdb's copy carries only in-frame clones and drops some. The data hold roughly 120,000 clones, with more than 85% observed a single time. The sequenced sample was peripheral blood, obtained 28 days after the second AZD1222 dose. These TCRs come from an adult who received the AZD1222 COVID-19 vaccine.

V usage is TRBV4-3 and J usage is TRBJ2-2; TRBD1 matches at 7 bases. CDR1 LGHNA and CDR2 YSLEER come from the germline V gene. The CDR3 contains 16 residues. V was pared by 0 bases and J by 4 bases, with 5 bases of the junction left unmatched. As DNA, the CDR3 is TGCGCCAGCAGCCAAGAAGCGGCAGGGGGCACCGGGGAGCTGTTTTTT. Its translation: CASSQEAAGGTGELFF.

This chain connects TRBV2 to TRBJ1-2, with D uncertain. Trimming stripped 6 bases from V and 4 bases from J, with 15 bases between. Germline CDR1 reads SNHLY; CDR2 reads FYNNEI. The CDR3 has 14 amino acids. CDR3 bases: TGTGCCAGCAGGACGGAAGGGTTTAGCTATGGCTACACCTTC. It is translated as CASRTEGFSYGYTF.

V and J are TRBV9 and TRBJ1-2; perhaps TRBD1 as D (6 bases). Germline CDR1 and CDR2: SGDLS and YYNGEE. The ends were cut back, 4 bases at V and 1 base at J, with 17 bases in the middle. The CDR3 runs 16 residues. Here the CDR3 reads CASSPDSYSNNYGYTF. CDR3 DNA sequence: TGTGCCAGCAGCCCGGACAGCTACAGTAATAACTATGGCTACACCTTC.

V and J are TRBV19 and TRBJ1-2, with TRBD1 matching 8 bases. Losses at the gene ends were 5 bases for V and 6 bases for J; bases not matched to a gene: 20. CDR3 length: 18 residues. The germline gives CDR1 LNHDA, CDR2 SQIVND (reference sequence). CDR3 nucleotide sequence: TGTGCCAGTAGTTCCCCTGGGTGGGGACAGGATGATCGCGATGGCTACACCTTC. It is translated as CASSSPGWGQDDRDGYTF.

CDR3 loop: CASSIGGGYTEAFF. Written as DNA, the CDR3 is TGTGCCAGTAGTATAGGAGGAGGGTACACTGAAGCTTTCTTT. The J gene is TRBJ1-1, the V gene TRBV19; no clear D gene. This CDR3 is 14 amino acids long. V lost 1 base, J lost 3 bases, and 9 bases lay in between. From germline, CDR1 is LNHDA and CDR2 SQIVND (reference sequence).

The J gene is TRBJ1-5, the V gene TRBV6-5; TRBD1 is a possible D gene (6 bases). The germline V gene has CDR1 MNHEY and CDR2 SVGAGI. V lost 6 bases, J lost 6 bases, and 12 bases lay in between. This CDR3 region has 13 residues. CDR3 loop: CASSPTGFQPQHF. CDR3 bases: TGTGCCAGCAGCCCCACAGGGTTTCAGCCCCAGCATTTT.

This sequence joins TRBV11-2 and TRBJ2-7; 7 positions agree with TRBD2. The J segment lost 0 bases and the V segment lost 1 base, leaving 12 bases of the junction unmatched. The CDR3 totals 18 residues. CDR1 is SGHAT and CDR2 is FQNNGV in the germline V gene. Here the CDR3 reads CASSLAPPGLADSYEQYF. The CDR3 DNA follows: TGTGCCAGCAGCTTAGCACCACCGGGGCTAGCGGACTCCTACGAGCAGTACTTC. The full variable domain, its missing parts supplied by reference TRBV11-2 and TRBJ2-7, is EAGVAQSPRYKIIEKRQSVAFWCNPISGHATLYWYQQILGQGPKLLIQFQNNGVVDDSQLPKDRFSAERLKGVDSTLKIQPAKLEDSAVYLCASSLAPPGLADSYEQYFGPGTRLTVT.

The V gene is TRBV19, the J gene TRBJ1-3; D is uncertain. The V gene lost 8 bases and the J gene lost 0 bases, with 17 bases spanning the gap. The germline V gene has CDR1 LNHDA and CDR2 SQIVND (reference sequence). The CDR3 is 16 amino acids. The CDR3 loop reads CASGKLQSGSGNTIYF. The CDR3, as DNA: TGTGCCAGTGGAAAGTTGCAATCGGGCTCTGGAAACACCATATATTTT.

The V gene is TRBV19, the J gene TRBJ1-1, with 8 positions matching TRBD1. This CDR3 comprises 15 residues. Per the germline V gene, CDR1 is LNHDA and CDR2 is SQIVND (reference sequence). Trimming at V came to 6 bases and at J to 5 bases, leaving 11 bases not matched to a gene. The CDR3 DNA reads TGTGCCAGTAGCACACTTACAGGGGGGTCTACTGAAGCTTTCTTT. As protein: CASSTLTGGSTEAFF.